The clone carrying this T cell receptor (beta chain) has at least ten counts. The antigen is not known. The data belong to a study of early T cells in non-severe SARS-CoV-2 infection. Study-level information: Bulk RNA isolated from unsorted whole blood underwent sequencing; chains were not paired. Study-wide findings and caveats: Database matching using VDJdb favored anti-spike CD8 responses, with private and CD4 specificities left missing.

Attachment of unique molecular identifiers to individual cDNA molecules was performed. In TCRdb, the 5' RACE reads were re-called with MiXCR into one record per CDR3 protein. The repertoire holds about 39,000 distinct CDR3 sequences, with approximately 6% as singletons. Per the germline V gene, CDR1 is DFQATT and CDR2 is SNEGSKA (reference sequence). The CDR3 totals 13 residues. V lost 3 bases and J lost 8, with 11 bases in between. Sample: whole blood, taken at baseline. This TCR was recovered from an adult who was a healthcare worker with PCR-confirmed SARS-CoV-2 infection or an uninfected control (not recorded which). The chain recombines TRBV20-1 with TRBJ1-6; no clear D. DNA for the CDR3: TGCAGTGCTAGCACCCCCAGGCATTCACCCCTCCACTTT. This gives the protein CSASTPRHSPLHF.